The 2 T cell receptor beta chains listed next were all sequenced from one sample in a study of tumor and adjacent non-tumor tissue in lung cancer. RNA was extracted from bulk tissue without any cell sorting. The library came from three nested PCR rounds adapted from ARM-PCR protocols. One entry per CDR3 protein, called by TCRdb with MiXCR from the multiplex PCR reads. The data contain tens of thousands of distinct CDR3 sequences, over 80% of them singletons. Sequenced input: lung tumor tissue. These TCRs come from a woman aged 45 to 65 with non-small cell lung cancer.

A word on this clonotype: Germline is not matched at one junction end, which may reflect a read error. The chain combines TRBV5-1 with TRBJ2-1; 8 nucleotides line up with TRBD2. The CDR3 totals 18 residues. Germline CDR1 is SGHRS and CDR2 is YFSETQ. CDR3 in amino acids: CASSWRNSGTSSGNEQFF. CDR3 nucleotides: TGCGCCAGCAGCTGGCGAAACTCCGGGACTAGTTCTGGGAATGAGCAGTTCTTT. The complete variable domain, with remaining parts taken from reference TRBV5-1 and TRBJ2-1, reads KAGVTQTPRYLIKTRGQQVTLSCSPISGHRSVSWYQQTPGQGLQFLFEYFSETQRNKGNFPGRFSGRQFSNSRSEMNVSTLELGDSALYLCASSWRNSGTSSGNEQFFGPGTRLTVL.

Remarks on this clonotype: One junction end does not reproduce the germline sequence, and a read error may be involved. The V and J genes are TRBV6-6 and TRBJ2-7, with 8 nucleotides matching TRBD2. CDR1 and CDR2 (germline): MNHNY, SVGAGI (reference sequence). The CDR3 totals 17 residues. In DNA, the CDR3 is TGTGCCAGCTGTTACTCGCCCACAAGCGGGAGTACGTACGAGCAGTACTTC. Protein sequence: CASCYSPTSGSTYEQYF.